In its sample, the clone carrying this TCR beta chain was seen many times. The target antigen is unknown. Germline V gene sequence: CDR1 MNHEY, CDR2 SVGEGT. The CDR3 loop spans 16 amino acids. The ends were cut back, 6 bases at V and 8 bases at J, with 22 bases in the middle. The data originate from a study of CD8 T cells in ankylosing spondylitis. MiXCR was run by TCRdb on the 5' RACE reads, yielding one entry per CDR3 protein. The table has hundreds of thousands of distinct CDR3 sequences, less than 9.5% seen once. Findings and limits, study-wide: The authors reported significant enrichment of disease-linked clones in matched ankylosing spondylitis synovial fluid. One TCR beta motif, made up of roughly 8 highly homologous variants, appeared characteristic of ankylosing spondylitis blood.

The sequenced material came from blood, either unsorted or a sorted T cell fraction (not recorded which). The chain is built from TRBV6-2 or TRBV6-3 and TRBJ1-4; D is unresolved. This TCR was recovered from a female donor with ankylosing spondylitis or in good health (not recorded which). The CDR3: CASSKPSDGLWEKLFF. The DNA of the CDR3 is TGTGCCAGCAGCAAGCCGTCGGACGGCCTTTGGGAAAAACTGTTTTTT.